The clone carrying this T cell receptor beta chain was found many times. Its cognate antigen is unknown. The germline gives CDR1 SGHVS, CDR2 FQNEAQ. The CDR3 is 15 amino acids. Deletions cut 5 bases from V and 0 bases from J, with 13 bases between. MiXCR, applied by TCRdb to the 5' RACE reads, yields one record per CDR3 protein. In the table there are 40,000 to 45,000 distinct CDR3 sequences, roughly 13% of which are singletons. The sample belongs to a study of neurological immune-mediated disorders. Study results and limitations: TCR-beta repertoires seemed private in all groups, with no expanded CDR3 amino acid sequences shared.

The sequencing input was PBMCs. The sequence came from a female donor in good health. V gene TRBV7-8 combines with J gene TRBJ1-1, with TRBD1 as a possible D gene (5 bases). The CDR3 loop reads CASSPYDRLNTEAFF. The CDR3 DNA is TGTGCCAGCAGCCCGTACGACAGACTGAACACTGAAGCTTTCTTT.